This TCR beta chain is from a study of identifying expanded T cells in peripheral blood. General study findings and limits: Differentially abundant clones: approximately 1.3 between replicates, roughly 16 at about two weeks, 19 at four.

As concerns this clone: Its antigen is as yet unknown.

No infections or other immune events were documented during collection. Libraries were prepared by immunoSEQ multiplex PCR; TCRdb keeps only in-frame clonotypes and omits some of them. The table lists around 120,000 clones, less than 90% of them singletons. The sequenced sample was blood. This TCR derives from a person aged 18 to 69 in good health.

The DNA for the CDR3 is TGTGCCAGCAGCGGGTTGGAAGCGGGGGCCTACGAGCAGTACTTC. This sequence encodes CASSGLEAGAYEQYF. The gene calls are TRBV27 and TRBJ2-7; 8 bases agree with TRBD2. The CDR3 spans 15 residues. After removal of 6 bases from V and 2 bases from J, the junction contained 9 bases not matched to a gene. CDR1 and CDR2 (germline): MNHEY, SMNVEV (reference sequence).